Detailed here is one T cell receptor (beta chain). These data belong to a study of blood T cell repertoires in COVID-19. At the level of the study: Samples representing acute and convalescent COVID-19 were sourced from the United States, Italy and Spain. From T cells, B-cell-depleted T cells, or PBMCs came the material, which was cDNA or gDNA.

The ends lost 2 bases at V and 0 bases at J; junction bases unmatched: 8. From germline, CDR1 is LNHDA and CDR2 SQIVND (reference sequence). The CDR3 consists of 19 residues. In the original analysis: Counts of nucleated cells, estimated from reference gene primer amplification, were obtained. Only in-frame clones appear in the TCRdb table, and some are missing; sequencing was by immunoSEQ multiplex PCR. The DNA was the basis for D and trimming; V, J and clone size are from that table. The table shows approximately 82,000 clones, with around 80% occurring only once. The V gene is TRBV19, the J gene TRBJ2-6, with 9 bases matching TRBD1. The sequencing sample was made of peripheral blood. This receptor was taken from a man aged 45 to 65 with active or convalescent COVID-19. The CDR3 protein is CASSIPPGQGGSGANVLTF. The CDR3 DNA reads TGTGCCAGTAGTATACCACCGGGACAGGGCGGCTCTGGGGCCAACGTCCTGACTTTC.